The TCR beta chain under discussion was sequenced for a study of regulatory T cells in long-lasting Graves disease. Study-wide results and limits: Patients with persistent disease shared 2,500 or so public clonotypes, outpacing the 966 shared by new patients.

Through Arm-PCR of CDR3 regions and iRepertoire HTBI primers, TCR beta libraries were built. MiXCR, applied by TCRdb to the multiplex PCR reads, yields one record per CDR3 protein. In the table there are about 320,000 distinct CDR3 sequences, 15% to 20% of which are singletons. There are a few counts of this clonotype. The antigen is undetermined. With a much larger clone just one base away, this may be a read error. Time point reported: newly diagnosed GD, antithyroid drugs for less than 3 months. The TCR library used RNA extracted from PBMCs. The sample in question was peripheral blood mononuclear cells (PBMCs), obtained at new diagnosis, from a patient treated with antithyroid drugs. The TCR sequence derives from a female donor with Graves disease.

This CDR3 reads CSAGRGEGEKLFF. Written as DNA, the CDR3 is TGCAGTGCTGGTCGCGGTGAGGGTGAAAAACTGTTTTTT. The chain has TRBV20-1 and TRBJ1-4; D is unclear. The CDR3 totals 13 residues. V was cut by 5 bases and J by 7 bases, with 14 bases left in between. Germline V gives CDR1 DFQATT, CDR2 SNEGSKA (reference sequence).